The T cell receptor beta chain under discussion was sequenced for a study of cytotoxic CD8 clonotypes in ibrutinib-treated CLL. At the level of the study: An average of approximately 260,000 productive templates and about 100,000 productive rearrangements was obtained per sample. Broader study findings: Sampling times (in sustained-remission versus progressing patients) were not the same. At progression, clonality fell back toward baseline after rising at ibrutinib response. There were few public clonotypes, and on treatment they contracted or stayed stable.

CDR1 is MNHEY, CDR2 SMNVEV, per germline (reference sequence). V was cut by 6 bases and J by 6 bases, with 14 bases left in between. CDR3 size: 13 residues. The method was immunoSEQ multiplex PCR; TCRdb's version includes in-frame clones alone and lacks a portion of them. The sample consists of around 250,000 clones, roughly 70% of them appearing once. About this clone itself: Its antigen remains unknown.

The sequencing here drew on PBMCs, taken after 24 months of ibrutinib treatment. This chain joins TRBV27 and TRBJ1-1, with a tentative D call TRBD1 (5 bases). This TCR derives from a human donor with chronic lymphocytic leukemia. The chain's CDR3 is CASRPGGLAEAFF. For the CDR3, the DNA is TGTGCCAGCAGACCGGGGGGTTTGGCTGAAGCTTTCTTT.